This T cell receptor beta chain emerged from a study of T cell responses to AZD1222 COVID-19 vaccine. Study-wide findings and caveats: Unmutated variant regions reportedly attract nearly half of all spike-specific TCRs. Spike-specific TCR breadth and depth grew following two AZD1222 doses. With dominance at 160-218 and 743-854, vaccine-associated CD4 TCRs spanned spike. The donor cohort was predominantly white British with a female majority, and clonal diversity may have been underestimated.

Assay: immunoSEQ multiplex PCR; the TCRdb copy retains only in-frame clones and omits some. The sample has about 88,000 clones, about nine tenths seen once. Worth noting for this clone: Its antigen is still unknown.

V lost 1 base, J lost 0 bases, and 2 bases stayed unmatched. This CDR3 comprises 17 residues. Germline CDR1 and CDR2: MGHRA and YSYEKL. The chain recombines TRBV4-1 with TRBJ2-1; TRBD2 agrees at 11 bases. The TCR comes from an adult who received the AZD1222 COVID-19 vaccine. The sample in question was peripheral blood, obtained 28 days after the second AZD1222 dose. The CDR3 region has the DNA TGCGCCAGCAGCCAAGGACTAGCGGGGTTCTCCTACAATGAGCAGTTCTTC. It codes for CASSQGLAGFSYNEQFF.